The text below deals with one TCR beta chain. Antigen: not known. V dropped 2 bases and J dropped 4 bases, with 10 bases sitting between them. The germline CDR1 and CDR2 sequences are SGHTA and FQGTGA. The CDR3 extends over 14 amino acids. This specimen belongs to a study of OX40 agonist ivuxolimab in advanced cancers. About the research overall: The group had a mean age of around 60 years, ranged from 23 to 79, and was 80% to 90% male. Partial responses, seen in three patients, involved one hepatocellular carcinoma and two cutaneous melanomas. Overall study results and limits: CD4+ and CD8+ blood T cells expanded clonally by week 6 at 0.1 to 3.0 mg/kg.

Only in-frame clones appear in the TCRdb table, and some are missing; sequencing was by immunoSEQ multiplex PCR. In the table there are roughly 69,000 clones, roughly nine tenths of which are singletons. The rearrangement links TRBV7-3 to TRBJ2-3; D remains unclear. The clonotype comes from an adult with an advanced solid tumor such as melanoma, head and neck, liver or kidney cancer. The sequencing here drew on CD4+ or CD8+ T cells sorted from blood, taken in a trial of the OX40 agonist ivuxolimab. The CDR3 DNA follows: TGTGCCAGCAGCTTAGGGTATGGTCCAGATACGCAGTATTTT. Translation gives CASSLGYGPDTQYF. The full variable domain, its missing parts supplied by reference TRBV7-3 and TRBJ2-3, is GAGVSQTPSNKVTEKGKYVELRCDPISGHTALYWYRQSLGQGPEFLIYFQGTGAADDSGLPNDRFFAVRPEGSVSTLKIQRTERGDSAVYLCASSLGYGPDTQYFGPGTRLTVL.